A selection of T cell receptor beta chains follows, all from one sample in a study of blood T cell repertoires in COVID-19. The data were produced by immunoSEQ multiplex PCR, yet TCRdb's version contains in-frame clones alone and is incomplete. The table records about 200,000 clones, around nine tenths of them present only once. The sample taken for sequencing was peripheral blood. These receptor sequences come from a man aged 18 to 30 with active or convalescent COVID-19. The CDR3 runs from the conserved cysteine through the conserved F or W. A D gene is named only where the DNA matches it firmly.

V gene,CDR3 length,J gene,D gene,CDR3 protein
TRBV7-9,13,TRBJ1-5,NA,CASSSTGEEPQHF
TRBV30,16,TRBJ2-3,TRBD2,CAWSGTSIKPGDTQYF
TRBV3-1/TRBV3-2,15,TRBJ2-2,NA,CASSQDTRNTGELFF
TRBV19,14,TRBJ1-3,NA,CASSMGTRGNTIYF
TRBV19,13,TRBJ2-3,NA,CATSGKMPDTQYF
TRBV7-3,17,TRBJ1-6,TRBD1,CASSLLSPGQGNSPLHF
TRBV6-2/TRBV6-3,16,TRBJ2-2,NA,CASSEPGRANTGELFF
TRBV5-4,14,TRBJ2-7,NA,CASSSRGLVDEQYF
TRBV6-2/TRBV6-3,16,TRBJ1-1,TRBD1,CASSYGRGNVDTEAFF
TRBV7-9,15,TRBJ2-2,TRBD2,CASSGTSGDTGELFF
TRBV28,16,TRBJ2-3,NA,CASRIPLGGATDTQYF
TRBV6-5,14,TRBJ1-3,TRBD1,CASRAGGAGNTIYF
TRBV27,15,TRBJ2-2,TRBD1,CASSTAGQGTGELFF
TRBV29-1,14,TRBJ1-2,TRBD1,CSVGRQGSNYGYTF
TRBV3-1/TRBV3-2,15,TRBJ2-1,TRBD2,CASSQPSGRGDEQFF
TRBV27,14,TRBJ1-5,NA,CASSLFYSNQPQHF
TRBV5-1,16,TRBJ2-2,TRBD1,CASSLTTGGNTGELFF
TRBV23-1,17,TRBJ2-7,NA,CASSHRDNRITTYEQYF
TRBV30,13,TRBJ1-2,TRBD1,CAWIWTGNYGYTF